The clone carrying this T cell receptor beta chain was counted ten times or more. The antigen is not known. CDR3 length equals 15 residues. V was cut by 4 bases and J by 3 bases, with 13 bases left in between. Germline CDR1 MGHRA, CDR2 YSYEKL. Assay: immunoSEQ multiplex PCR; the TCRdb copy retains only in-frame clones and omits some. Observed in the sample are tens of thousands of clones, none of them singletons. The data originate from a study of T cells after posttransplantation cyclophosphamide. General observations from the study: Tissue-infiltrating T cells from skin or gut overlapped little with blood T cells.

Sequences were obtained from PBMCs. The V and J genes are TRBV4-1 and TRBJ2-1, with a weak D call TRBD1 (6 bases). The origin of this receptor is a woman between 50 and 59 years old in good health and a related stem cell transplant donor. The CDR3 reads CASSPRQVFYNEQFF. CDR3 bases: TGCGCCAGCAGCCCCCGACAGGTATTCTACAATGAGCAGTTCTTC.